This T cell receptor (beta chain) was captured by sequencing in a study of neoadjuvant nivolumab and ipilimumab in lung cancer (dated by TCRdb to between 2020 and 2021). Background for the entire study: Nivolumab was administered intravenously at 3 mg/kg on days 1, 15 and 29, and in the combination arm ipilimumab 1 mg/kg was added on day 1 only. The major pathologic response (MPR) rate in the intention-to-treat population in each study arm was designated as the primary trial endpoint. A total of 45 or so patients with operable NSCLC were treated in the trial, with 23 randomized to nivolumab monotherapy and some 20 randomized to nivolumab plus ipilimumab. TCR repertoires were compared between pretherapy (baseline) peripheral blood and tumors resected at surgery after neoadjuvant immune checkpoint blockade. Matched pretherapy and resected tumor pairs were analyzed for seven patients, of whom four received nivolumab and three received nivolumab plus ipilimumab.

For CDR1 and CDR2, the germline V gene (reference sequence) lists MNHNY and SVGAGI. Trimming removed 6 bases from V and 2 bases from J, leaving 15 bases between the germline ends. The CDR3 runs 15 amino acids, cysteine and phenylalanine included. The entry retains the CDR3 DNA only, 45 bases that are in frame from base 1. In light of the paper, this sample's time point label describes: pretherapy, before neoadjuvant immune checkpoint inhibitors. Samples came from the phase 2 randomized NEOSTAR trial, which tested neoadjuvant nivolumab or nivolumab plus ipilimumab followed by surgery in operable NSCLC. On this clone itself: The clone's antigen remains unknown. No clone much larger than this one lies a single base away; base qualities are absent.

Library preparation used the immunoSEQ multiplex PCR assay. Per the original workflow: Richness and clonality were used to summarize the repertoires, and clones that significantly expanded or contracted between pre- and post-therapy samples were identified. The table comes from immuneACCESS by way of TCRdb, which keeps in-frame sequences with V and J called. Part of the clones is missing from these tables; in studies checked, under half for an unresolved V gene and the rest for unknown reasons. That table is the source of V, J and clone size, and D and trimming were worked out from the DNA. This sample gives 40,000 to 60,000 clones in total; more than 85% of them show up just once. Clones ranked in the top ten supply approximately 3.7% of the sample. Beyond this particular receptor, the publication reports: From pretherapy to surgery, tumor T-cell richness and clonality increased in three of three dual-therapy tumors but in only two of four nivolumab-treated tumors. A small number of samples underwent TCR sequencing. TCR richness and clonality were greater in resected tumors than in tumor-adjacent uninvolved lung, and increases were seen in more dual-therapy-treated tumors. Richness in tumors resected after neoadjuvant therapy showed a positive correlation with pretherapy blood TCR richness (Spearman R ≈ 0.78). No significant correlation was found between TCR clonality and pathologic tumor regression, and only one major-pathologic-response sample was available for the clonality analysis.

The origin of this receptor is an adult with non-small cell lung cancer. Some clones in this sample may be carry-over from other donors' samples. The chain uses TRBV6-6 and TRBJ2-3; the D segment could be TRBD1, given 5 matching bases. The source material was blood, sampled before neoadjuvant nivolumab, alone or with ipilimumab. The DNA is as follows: TGTGCCAGCAGGGAAGGGGCAGCTCCCACAGATACGCAGTATTTT. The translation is CASREGAAPTDTQYF.